This T cell receptor beta chain was sequenced for a study of radiation and T cells in renal cell carcinoma. The time point denotes: blood 2 weeks post-SBRT. Treatment defined: 15 Gy SBRT to primary tumor, nephrectomy 4 weeks later. After SBRT, blood was collected at 2 and 4 weeks, plus baseline. Sequenced by immunoSEQ multiplex PCR; TCRdb stores in-frame clones only, minus some. The sample yields 120,000 or so clones, 81% seen once. Germline CDR1 is MGHRA and CDR2 is YSYEKL. V lost 0 bases and J lost 6, with 5 bases in between. The CDR3 is 13 amino acids. This sequence originates from a man aged 45-60 years with renal cell carcinoma. The input for sequencing was blood, taken from a patient whose treatment included radiotherapy and nephrectomy. The V and J genes are TRBV4-1 and TRBJ2-2; D call uncertain. CDR3 amino acids: CASSQDHAGELFF. In DNA form, the CDR3 reads TGCGCCAGCAGCCAAGATCATGCCGGGGAGCTGTTTTTT.